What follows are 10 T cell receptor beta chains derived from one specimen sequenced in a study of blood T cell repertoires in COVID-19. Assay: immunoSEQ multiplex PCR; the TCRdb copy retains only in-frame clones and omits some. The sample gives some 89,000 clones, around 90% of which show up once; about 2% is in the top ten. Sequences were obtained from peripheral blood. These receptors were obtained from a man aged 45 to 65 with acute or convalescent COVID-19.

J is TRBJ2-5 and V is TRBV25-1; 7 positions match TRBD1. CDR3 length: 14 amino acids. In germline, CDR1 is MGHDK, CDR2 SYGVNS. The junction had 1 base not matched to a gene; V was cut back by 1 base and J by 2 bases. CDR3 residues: CASSELTGQETQYF. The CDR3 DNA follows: TGTGCCAGCAGTGAATTGACAGGGCAAGAGACCCAGTACTTC.

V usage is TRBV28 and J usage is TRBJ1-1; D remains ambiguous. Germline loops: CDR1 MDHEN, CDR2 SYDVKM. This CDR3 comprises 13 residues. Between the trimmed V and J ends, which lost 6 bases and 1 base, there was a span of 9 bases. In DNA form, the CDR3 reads TGTGCCAGCAGCCCCGGGTGGAACACTGAAGCTTTCTTT. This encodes CASSPGWNTEAFF.

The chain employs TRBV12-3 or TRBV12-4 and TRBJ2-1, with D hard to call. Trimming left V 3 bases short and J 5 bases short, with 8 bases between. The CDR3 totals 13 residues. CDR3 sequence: CASSFGQDNEQFF. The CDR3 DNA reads TGTGCCAGCAGTTTTGGTCAGGACAATGAGCAGTTCTTC.

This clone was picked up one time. CDR3 loop: CASSIRGSGANVLTF. In nucleotides, the CDR3 is TGTGCCAGTAGTATACGCGGCTCTGGGGCCAACGTCCTGACTTTC. The chain has TRBV19 and TRBJ2-6, with D unresolved. Germline-derived CDR1 and CDR2 are LNHDA and SQIVND (reference sequence). The CDR3 runs 15 residues. The V end lost 2 bases, the J end lost 0 bases, and 5 bases lay between the germline ends.

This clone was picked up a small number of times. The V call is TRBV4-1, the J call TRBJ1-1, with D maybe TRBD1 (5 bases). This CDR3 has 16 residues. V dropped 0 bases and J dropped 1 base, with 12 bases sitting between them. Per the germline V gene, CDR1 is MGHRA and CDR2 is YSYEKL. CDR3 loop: CASSQDWDWKNTEAFF. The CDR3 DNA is TGCGCCAGCAGCCAAGATTGGGACTGGAAGAACACTGAAGCTTTCTTT.

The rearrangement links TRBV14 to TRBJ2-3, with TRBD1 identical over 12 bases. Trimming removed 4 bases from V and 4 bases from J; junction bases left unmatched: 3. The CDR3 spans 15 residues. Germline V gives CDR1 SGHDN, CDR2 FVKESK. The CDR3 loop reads CASSRGTGGADTQYF. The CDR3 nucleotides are TGTGCCAGCAGCCGTGGGACAGGGGGCGCAGATACGCAGTATTTT.

CDR3 DNA: TGCGCCAGCAGCTTGATGGGGGGACCGAGTCAGCCCCAGCATTTT. This gives the protein CASSLMGGPSQPQHF. The chain joins TRBV5-1 to TRBJ1-5, with D perhaps matching TRBD1 (5 bases). The CDR3 is made up of 15 amino acids. The germline V gene encodes CDR1 SGHRS and CDR2 YFSETQ. V lost 1 base to trimming and J lost 6 bases, with 14 bases between them.

The CDR3 reads CASRSSGAGETQYF. The CDR3 nucleotides read TGTGCCAGCAGATCCAGCGGGGCGGGAGAGACCCAGTACTTC. The V gene is TRBV6-6, the J gene TRBJ2-5; 7 positions match TRBD2. CDR3 size: 14 residues. Unmatched junction bases numbered 8, after V lost 6 bases and J lost 4 bases. The V gene's germline CDR1 is MNHNY and CDR2 SVGAGI (reference sequence).

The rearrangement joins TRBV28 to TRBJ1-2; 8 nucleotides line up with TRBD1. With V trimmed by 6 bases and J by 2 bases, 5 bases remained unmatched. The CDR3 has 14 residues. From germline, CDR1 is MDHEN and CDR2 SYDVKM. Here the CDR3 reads CASREGQVNYGYTF. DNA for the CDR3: TGTGCCAGCAGAGAGGGACAGGTGAACTATGGCTACACCTTC.

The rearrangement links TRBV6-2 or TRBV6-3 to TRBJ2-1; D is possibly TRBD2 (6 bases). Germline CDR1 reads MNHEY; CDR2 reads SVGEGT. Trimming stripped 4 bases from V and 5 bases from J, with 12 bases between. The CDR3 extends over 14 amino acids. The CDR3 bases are TGTGCCAGCAGTTGGAGGGCCGAGGACAATGAGCAGTTCTTC. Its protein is CASSWRAEDNEQFF.